Detailed here is one T cell receptor beta chain. Its antigen remains unidentified. The protocol was immunoSEQ multiplex PCR, while the TCRdb copy is restricted to in-frame clones and leaves out a portion. This table has roughly 180,000 clones, 91% appearing once. This sample is part of a study of T cell responses to AZD1222 COVID-19 vaccine. Study conclusions and caveats: Reports indicate that nearly half of spike-specific TCRs are directed at unmutated variant regions.

The CDR3 sequence is 16 residues long. CDR1 is MDHEN and CDR2 is SYDVKM in the germline V gene. The J segment lost 6 bases and the V segment lost 2 bases, leaving 6 bases of the junction unmatched. The TCR sequence derives from an adult in good health. The V and J genes are TRBV28 and TRBJ1-5; 11 nucleotides agree with TRBD1. The material sequenced was peripheral blood, taken on day 0 of AZD1222 vaccination. CDR3 nucleotides: TGTGCCAGCAGTTTAGGGACAGGGGGATTTAGTCAGCCCCAGCATTTT. Its protein is CASSLGTGGFSQPQHF.